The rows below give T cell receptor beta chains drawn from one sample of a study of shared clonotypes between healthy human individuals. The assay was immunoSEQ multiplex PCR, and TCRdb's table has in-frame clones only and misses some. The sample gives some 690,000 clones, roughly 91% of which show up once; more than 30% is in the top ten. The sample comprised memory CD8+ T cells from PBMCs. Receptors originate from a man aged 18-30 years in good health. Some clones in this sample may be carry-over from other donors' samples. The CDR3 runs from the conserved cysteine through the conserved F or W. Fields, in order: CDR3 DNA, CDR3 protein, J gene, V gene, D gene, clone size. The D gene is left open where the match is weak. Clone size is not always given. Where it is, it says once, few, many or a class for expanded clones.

CDR3nt: TGCGCCAGCAGCTTGGCCTTGGACAGGGGATATATGAACACTGAAGCTTTCTTT; CDR3aa: CASSLALDRGYMNTEAFF; j_gene: TRBJ1-1; v_gene: TRBV5-1; d_gene: TRBD1; abundance: NA
CDR3nt: TGTGCCAGTAGTGAAAACAGAGAGCAGTACTTC; CDR3aa: CASSENREQYF; j_gene: TRBJ2-7; v_gene: TRBV19; d_gene: NA; abundance: NA
CDR3nt: TGTGCCAGCAGCGTGACTAGCAATCAGCCCCAGCATTTT; CDR3aa: CASSVTSNQPQHF; j_gene: TRBJ1-5; v_gene: TRBV27; d_gene: NA; abundance: NA
CDR3nt: TGTGCCAGCAGCCTCCTAGCGGGAGGGAGAGTAGCCAAAAACATTCAGTACTTC; CDR3aa: CASSLLAGGRVAKNIQYF; j_gene: TRBJ2-4; v_gene: TRBV2; d_gene: TRBD2; abundance: NA
CDR3nt: TGCGCCAGCAGCCGAAGACTTAGAAGCAGGGACACAGATACGCAGTATTTT; CDR3aa: CASSRRLRSRDTDTQYF; j_gene: TRBJ2-3; v_gene: TRBV5-1; d_gene: NA; abundance: NA
CDR3nt: TGTGCCAGCTGGGTGCGGCCCAGCTCTGGAAACACCATATATTTT; CDR3aa: CASWVRPSSGNTIYF; j_gene: TRBJ1-3; v_gene: TRBV6-1; d_gene: NA; abundance: once
CDR3nt: TGTGCCAGCAGCTTACAGGGCGGGAGCGAGACCCAGTACTTC; CDR3aa: CASSLQGGSETQYF; j_gene: TRBJ2-5; v_gene: TRBV7-3; d_gene: TRBD2; abundance: NA
CDR3nt: TGTGCCAGCAGTTTGGCGCAGATCTCCTACAATGAGCAGTTCTTC; CDR3aa: CASSLAQISYNEQFF; j_gene: TRBJ2-1; v_gene: TRBV28; d_gene: NA; abundance: once
CDR3nt: TGTGCCAGCAGCTTAGCGCGGGGGATGAACACTGAAGCTTTCTTT; CDR3aa: CASSLARGMNTEAFF; j_gene: TRBJ1-1; v_gene: TRBV7-9; d_gene: NA; abundance: NA
CDR3nt: TGCGCCAGCAGCCACCCTTGGCGGGAGGCCCCGAACACCGGGGAGCTGTTTTTT; CDR3aa: CASSHPWREAPNTGELFF; j_gene: TRBJ2-2; v_gene: TRBV4-1; d_gene: TRBD2; abundance: NA
CDR3nt: TGTGCCAGCAGCGAGTGGACCTCTCCTGAAGCTTTCTTT; CDR3aa: CASSEWTSPEAFF; j_gene: TRBJ1-1; v_gene: TRBV9; d_gene: NA; abundance: NA
CDR3nt: TGCGCCAGCAGCCAAGTAGGTAAAGTCCCCCAAGAGGGAGCTTTCTTT; CDR3aa: CASSQVGKVPQEGAFF; j_gene: TRBJ1-1; v_gene: TRBV4-1; d_gene: NA; abundance: few
CDR3nt: TGTGCCAGCAGCCCTTACCGTGGAGGACCCTACGAGCAGTACTTC; CDR3aa: CASSPYRGGPYEQYF; j_gene: TRBJ2-7; v_gene: TRBV11-2; d_gene: NA; abundance: NA
CDR3nt: TGTGCCAGCAGCCCCGGGTACTCTGGAAACACCATATATTTT; CDR3aa: CASSPGYSGNTIYF; j_gene: TRBJ1-3; v_gene: TRBV11-2; d_gene: NA; abundance: NA
CDR3nt: TGCAGCGTCCCTCTTTGGGATACGCAGTATTTT; CDR3aa: CSVPLWDTQYF; j_gene: TRBJ2-3; v_gene: TRBV29-1; d_gene: NA; abundance: NA
CDR3nt: TGTGCCAGCAGTTTACCGACTAGCGGGAGCTCCTACAATGAGCAGTTCTTC; CDR3aa: CASSLPTSGSSYNEQFF; j_gene: TRBJ2-1; v_gene: TRBV27; d_gene: TRBD2; abundance: NA
CDR3nt: TGTGCCAGCAGCGGCGGGACTAGCGACGAGCAGTACTTC; CDR3aa: CASSGGTSDEQYF; j_gene: TRBJ2-7; v_gene: TRBV9; d_gene: TRBD2; abundance: NA
CDR3nt: TGTGCCAGCCACACCGGGGGCCAGCCCCAGCATTTT; CDR3aa: CASHTGGQPQHF; j_gene: TRBJ1-5; v_gene: TRBV6-5; d_gene: NA; abundance: NA
CDR3nt: TGTGCCAGCAGTGGTGGGGGGGAGCAGTACTTC; CDR3aa: CASSGGGEQYF; j_gene: TRBJ2-7; v_gene: TRBV25-1; d_gene: NA; abundance: once
CDR3nt: TGTGCCAGCAGCCCTGGGACCGCCTACGAGCAGTACTTC; CDR3aa: CASSPGTAYEQYF; j_gene: TRBJ2-7; v_gene: TRBV5-5; d_gene: NA; abundance: NA
CDR3nt: TGTGCCAGCAGCAACAGGGGGCTGGGGGAGACCCAGTACTTC; CDR3aa: CASSNRGLGETQYF; j_gene: TRBJ2-5; v_gene: TRBV5-5; d_gene: TRBD1; abundance: NA
CDR3nt: TGTGCCAGCAGTTTATCCATACAGGCAAGCTATGGCTACACCTTC; CDR3aa: CASSLSIQASYGYTF; j_gene: TRBJ1-2; v_gene: TRBV28; d_gene: NA; abundance: NA
CDR3nt: TGCGCCAGCAGCCCCCCCGGGGGCTCACAAAAGTGGGACACCATATATTTT; CDR3aa: CASSPPGGSQKWDTIYF; j_gene: TRBJ1-3; v_gene: TRBV4-1; d_gene: NA; abundance: once
CDR3nt: TGTGCCAGCGTCTCTGGGCCAGGGGATCAGCCCCAGCATTTT; CDR3aa: CASVSGPGDQPQHF; j_gene: TRBJ1-5; v_gene: TRBV11-3; d_gene: NA; abundance: once
CDR3nt: TGCGCCAGCACCCCCGGCACAGGGTATATAGGTGAGCAGTTCTTC; CDR3aa: CASTPGTGYIGEQFF; j_gene: TRBJ2-1; v_gene: TRBV4-1; d_gene: NA; abundance: NA
CDR3nt: TGCGCCAGCAGCCAAGATCCATTTGCCGATACGCAGTATTTT; CDR3aa: CASSQDPFADTQYF; j_gene: TRBJ2-3; v_gene: TRBV4-1; d_gene: NA; abundance: NA
CDR3nt: TGCGCCAGCAAAGCCGAGGGCAGCTCCTACGAGCAGTACTTC; CDR3aa: CASKAEGSSYEQYF; j_gene: TRBJ2-7; v_gene: TRBV5-1; d_gene: NA; abundance: NA
CDR3nt: TGTGCCAGTAGTACGGGACTAGCGGAAGCCTACGAGCAGTACTTC; CDR3aa: CASSTGLAEAYEQYF; j_gene: TRBJ2-7; v_gene: TRBV19; d_gene: TRBD2; abundance: NA
CDR3nt: TGCAGCGTTGCTGGGCGGGAGAACTACGAGCAGTACTTC; CDR3aa: CSVAGRENYEQYF; j_gene: TRBJ2-7; v_gene: TRBV29-1; d_gene: TRBD2; abundance: NA
CDR3nt: TGTGCCAGCAGCTTAGACCTTATATCCCCCTACGAGCAGTACTTC; CDR3aa: CASSLDLISPYEQYF; j_gene: TRBJ2-7; v_gene: TRBV7-8; d_gene: NA; abundance: NA
CDR3nt: TGTGCCAGCAGTGAGCGGGGGGCCAATCAGCCCCAGCATTTT; CDR3aa: CASSERGANQPQHF; j_gene: TRBJ1-5; v_gene: TRBV2; d_gene: NA; abundance: NA
CDR3nt: TGCAGTGCCTGGAGTATCGAGACCCAGTACTTC; CDR3aa: CSAWSIETQYF; j_gene: TRBJ2-5; v_gene: TRBV20-1; d_gene: NA; abundance: NA
CDR3nt: TGTGCCAGCAGCGTTTCAGACCCCGGGGAGCTGTTTTTT; CDR3aa: CASSVSDPGELFF; j_gene: TRBJ2-2; v_gene: TRBV9; d_gene: NA; abundance: NA
CDR3nt: TGTGCCAGCAGCTCAACCGCCGCGACTTACGGGGAGCTGTTTTTT; CDR3aa: CASSSTAATYGELFF; j_gene: TRBJ2-2; v_gene: TRBV7-9; d_gene: NA; abundance: once
CDR3nt: TGTGCCAGCAGTGAAGGTCCCAATCAGCCCCAGCATTTT; CDR3aa: CASSEGPNQPQHF; j_gene: TRBJ1-5; v_gene: TRBV2; d_gene: NA; abundance: NA
CDR3nt: TGTGCCACCAGCAGGTTTGGGAATTTCAATCAGCCCCAGCATTTT; CDR3aa: CATSRFGNFNQPQHF; j_gene: TRBJ1-5; v_gene: TRBV15; d_gene: NA; abundance: NA
CDR3nt: TGTGCCAGCAGTTACCGGGACAGGGGAGTGGATGAGCAGTTCTTC; CDR3aa: CASSYRDRGVDEQFF; j_gene: TRBJ2-1; v_gene: TRBV6-5; d_gene: TRBD1; abundance: NA